The sequence of this T cell receptor (delta chain) was determined in a study of γδ T cells in repeated Plasmodium falciparum infection. Looking at the study overall: The natural-infection arm compared Malian children under seasonal malaria with matched Australian children.

Sequencing covered both gamma and delta TCR chains per sample. TCRdb re-called the multiplex PCR reads using CATT. The table shows approximately 93,000 delta-chain clones, with roughly 0.9% occurring only once. Notes on the study in general: Over time and infection, Vgamma9/Vdelta2+ repertoires remained highly stable and polyclonal. Vdelta2-negative gammadelta repertoires appeared less diverse and less shared in Malian than Australian children.

This CDR3 region has 16 residues. The germline gives CDR1 GEAIGNYY, CDR2 EKD. Details on this clone: Antigen specificity is unknown. A far larger clone is one nucleotide away, so this likely arose from a read error. This sample also contains other DNA sequences that code for the same CDR3.

Flow sorting of PBMC yielded separate Vgamma9/Vdelta2+ and Vdelta2-negative gammadelta T cell populations for bulk repertoire analysis. The sequence came from a pool of human donors (malaria-infected and uninfected, not separated). The sequencing sample was made of gamma-delta T cells from blood. The chain has TRDV2 and TRDJ1, with TRDD3 identical over 7 bases. Because TCRdb records no J gene, it was assigned here through a match of the DNA to germline. The CDR3 region has the DNA TGTGCCTGTGACAAGACTGGGGCCGACGGGGCCGACAAACTCATCTTT. Its translation is CACDKTGADGADKLIF.